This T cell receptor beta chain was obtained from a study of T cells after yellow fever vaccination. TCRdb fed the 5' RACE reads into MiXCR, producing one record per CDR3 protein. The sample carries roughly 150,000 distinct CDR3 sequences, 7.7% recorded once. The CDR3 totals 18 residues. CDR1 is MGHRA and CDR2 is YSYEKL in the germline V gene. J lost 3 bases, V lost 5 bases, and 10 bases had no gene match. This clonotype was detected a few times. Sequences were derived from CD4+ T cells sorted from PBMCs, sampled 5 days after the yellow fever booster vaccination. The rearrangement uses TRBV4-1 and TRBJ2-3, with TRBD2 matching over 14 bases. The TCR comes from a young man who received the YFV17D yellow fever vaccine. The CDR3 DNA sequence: TGCGCCAGCAGCAGGATGGACGGGACTAGCGGGAGAACAGATACGCAGTATTTT. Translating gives CASSRMDGTSGRTDTQYF.